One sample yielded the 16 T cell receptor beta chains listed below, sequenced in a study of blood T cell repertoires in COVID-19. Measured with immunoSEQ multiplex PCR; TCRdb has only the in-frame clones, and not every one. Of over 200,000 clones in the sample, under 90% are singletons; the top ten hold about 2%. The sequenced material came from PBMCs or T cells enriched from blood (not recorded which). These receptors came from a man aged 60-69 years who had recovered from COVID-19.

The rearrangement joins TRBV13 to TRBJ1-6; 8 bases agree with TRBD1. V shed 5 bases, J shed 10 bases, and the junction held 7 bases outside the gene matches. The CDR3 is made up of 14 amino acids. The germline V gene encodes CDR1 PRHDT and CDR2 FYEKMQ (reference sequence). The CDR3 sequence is CASSRDRGASPLHF. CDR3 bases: TGTGCCAGCAGCCGAGACAGGGGAGCCTCACCCCTCCACTTT.

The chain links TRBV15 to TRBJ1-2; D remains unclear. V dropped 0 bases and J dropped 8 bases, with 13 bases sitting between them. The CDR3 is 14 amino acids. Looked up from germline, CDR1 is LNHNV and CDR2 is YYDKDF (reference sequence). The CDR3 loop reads CATSRDVSGRGYTF. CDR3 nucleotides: TGTGCCACCAGCAGAGATGTATCAGGCAGGGGCTACACCTTC.

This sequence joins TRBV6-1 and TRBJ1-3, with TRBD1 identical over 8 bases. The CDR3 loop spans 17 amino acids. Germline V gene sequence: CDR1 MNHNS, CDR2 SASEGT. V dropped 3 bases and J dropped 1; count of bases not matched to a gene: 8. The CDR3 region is CASSDSRTGRSGNTIYF. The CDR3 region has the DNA TGTGCCAGCAGTGATAGCAGGACAGGGAGGTCTGGAAACACCATATATTTT.

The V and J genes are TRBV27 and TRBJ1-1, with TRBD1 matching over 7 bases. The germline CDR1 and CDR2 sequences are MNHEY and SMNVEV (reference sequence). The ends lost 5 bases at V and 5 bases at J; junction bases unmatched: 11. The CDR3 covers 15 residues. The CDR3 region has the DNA TGTGCCAGCAGTAAGAACAGGGGATCTAGGACTGAAGCTTTCTTT. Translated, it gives CASSKNRGSRTEAFF.

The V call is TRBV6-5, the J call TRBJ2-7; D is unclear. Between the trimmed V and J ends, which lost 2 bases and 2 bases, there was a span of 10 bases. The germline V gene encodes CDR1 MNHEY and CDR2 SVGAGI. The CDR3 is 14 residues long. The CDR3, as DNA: TGTGCCAGCAGTTACGGCTTACAAACCTACGAGCAGTACTTC. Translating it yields CASSYGLQTYEQYF.

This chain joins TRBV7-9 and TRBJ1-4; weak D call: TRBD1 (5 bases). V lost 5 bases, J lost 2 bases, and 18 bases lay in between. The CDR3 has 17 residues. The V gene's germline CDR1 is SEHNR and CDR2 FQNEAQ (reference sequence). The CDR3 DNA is TGTGCCAGCAGCCGGGGACTGAGTGTGGCCACTAATGAAAAACTGTTTTTT. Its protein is CASSRGLSVATNEKLFF.

The CDR3 region is CASSLRPQPGYTIYF. Here the CDR3 DNA reads TGTGCCAGCAGCCTGCGGCCACAACCGGGTTACACCATATATTTT. The chain uses TRBV4-2 and TRBJ1-3; no firm D call. Germline lookup yields CDR1 LGHNA and CDR2 YNFKEQ. Deletions cut 4 bases from V and 8 bases from J, with 18 bases between. CDR3 length: 15 residues.

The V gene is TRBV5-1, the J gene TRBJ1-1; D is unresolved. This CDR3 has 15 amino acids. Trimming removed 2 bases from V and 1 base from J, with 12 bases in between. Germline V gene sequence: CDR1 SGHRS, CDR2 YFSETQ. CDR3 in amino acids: CASSFLAGGNTEAFF. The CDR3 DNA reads TGCGCCAGCAGCTTTCTAGCCGGAGGGAACACTGAAGCTTTCTTT.

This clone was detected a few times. CDR3 region: CASSRGLMNTEAFF. In nucleotides, the CDR3 is TGTGCCAGCAGCCGGGGACTGATGAACACTGAAGCTTTCTTT. V gene TRBV6-2 or TRBV6-3 combines with J gene TRBJ1-1, with a tentative D call TRBD1 (5 bases). In germline, CDR1 is MNHEY, CDR2 SVGEGT. The CDR3 loop spans 14 amino acids. V was pared by 6 bases and J by 0 bases, with 11 bases between.

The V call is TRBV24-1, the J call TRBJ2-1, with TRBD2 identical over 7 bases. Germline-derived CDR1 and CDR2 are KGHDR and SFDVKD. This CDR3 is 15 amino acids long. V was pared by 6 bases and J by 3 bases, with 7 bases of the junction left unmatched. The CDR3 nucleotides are TGTGCCACCAGTCGTGGGGGGGGTGTCTACAATGAGCAGTTCTTC. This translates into CATSRGGGVYNEQFF.

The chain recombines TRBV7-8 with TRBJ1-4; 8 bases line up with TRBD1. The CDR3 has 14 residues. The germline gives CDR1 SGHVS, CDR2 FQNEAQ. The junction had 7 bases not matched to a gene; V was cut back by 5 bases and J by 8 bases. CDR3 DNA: TGTGCCAGCAGCGTAGGACAGGGAAGAGAAAAACTGTTTTTT. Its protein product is CASSVGQGREKLFF.

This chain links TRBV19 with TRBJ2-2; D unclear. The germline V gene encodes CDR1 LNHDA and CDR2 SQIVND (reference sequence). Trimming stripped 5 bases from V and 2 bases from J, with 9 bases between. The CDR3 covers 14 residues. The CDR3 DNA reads TGTGCCAGTAGTGGGCAGGTTAACACCGGGGAGCTGTTTTTT. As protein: CASSGQVNTGELFF.

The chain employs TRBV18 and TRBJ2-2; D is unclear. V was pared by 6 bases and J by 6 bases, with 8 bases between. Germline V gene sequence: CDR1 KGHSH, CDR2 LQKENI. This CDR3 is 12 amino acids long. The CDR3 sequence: CASSARSGELFF. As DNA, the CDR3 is TGTGCCAGCTCCGCGAGGTCCGGGGAGCTGTTTTTT. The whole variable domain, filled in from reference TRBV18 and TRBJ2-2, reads NAGVMQNPRHLVRRRGQEARLRCSPMKGHSHVYWYRQLPEEGLKFMVYLQKENIIDESGMPKERFSAEFPKEGPSILRIQQVVRGDSAAYFCASSARSGELFFGEGSRLTVL.

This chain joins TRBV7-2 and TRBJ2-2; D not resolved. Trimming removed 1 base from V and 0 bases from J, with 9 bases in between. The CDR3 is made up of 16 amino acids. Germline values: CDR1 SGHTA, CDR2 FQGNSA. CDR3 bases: TGTGCCAGCAGCTTAGGAGCAGGCCCGAACACCGGGGAGCTGTTTTTT. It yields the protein CASSLGAGPNTGELFF.

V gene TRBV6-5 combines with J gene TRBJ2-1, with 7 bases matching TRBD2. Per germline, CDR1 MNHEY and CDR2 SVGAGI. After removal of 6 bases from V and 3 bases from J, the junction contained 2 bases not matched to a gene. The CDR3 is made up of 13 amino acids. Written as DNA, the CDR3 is TGTGCCAGCAGGAGGGACTACTACAATGAGCAGTTCTTC. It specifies CASRRDYYNEQFF.

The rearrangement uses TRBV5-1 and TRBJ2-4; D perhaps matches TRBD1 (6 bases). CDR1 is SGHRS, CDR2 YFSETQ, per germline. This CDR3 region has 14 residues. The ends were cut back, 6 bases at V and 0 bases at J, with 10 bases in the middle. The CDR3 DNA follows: TGCGCCAGCACCCCAGGGGTAGCCAAAAACATTCAGTACTTC. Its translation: CASTPGVAKNIQYF.